These 11 T cell receptor beta chains were all obtained from the same sample, sequenced in a study of T cell responses to AZD1222 COVID-19 vaccine. The assay was immunoSEQ multiplex PCR, and TCRdb's table has in-frame clones only and misses some. The table lists 200,000 or so clones, about 93% of them singletons, with around 1% in the top ten. The material was peripheral blood, obtained on day 0 of MenACWY control vaccination. The origin of the receptors is an adult in good health.

The J gene is TRBJ1-2, the V gene TRBV4-1; D unresolved. The CDR3 runs 13 residues. Trimming took 0 bases from V and 9 from J, leaving 11 bases between them. Per germline, CDR1 MGHRA and CDR2 YSYEKL. The chain's CDR3 is CASSQDQSRRYTF. In DNA, the CDR3 is TGCGCCAGCAGCCAAGATCAATCCAGACGCTACACCTTC.

The chain couples TRBV6-5 to TRBJ1-4; TRBD1 matches at 9 bases. Germline V gene data show CDR1 as MNHEY and CDR2 as SVGAGI. Trimming cost V 0 bases and J 8 bases; bases outside gene matches: 7. The CDR3 contains 16 residues. CDR3 nucleotides: TGTGCCAGCAGTTACTCGTGGGGACAGGGACGGGAAAAACTGTTTTTT. As protein: CASSYSWGQGREKLFF.

This chain connects TRBV10-1 to TRBJ2-3; D is perhaps TRBD1 or TRBD2 (5 bases each). CDR1 is WNHNN and CDR2 is SYGVQD in the germline V gene (reference sequence). The CDR3 contains 16 residues. Trimming left V 2 bases short and J 3 bases short, with 15 bases between. For the CDR3, the DNA is TGCGCCAGCAGTGAGGCCAAAGGGACGTCGACAGATACGCAGTATTTT. Amino acids: CASSEAKGTSTDTQYF.

This chain joins TRBV7-9 and TRBJ1-6, with a tentative D call TRBD1 (5 bases). This CDR3 comprises 16 residues. V was clipped by 4 bases and J by 8 bases, with 18 bases between them. From germline, CDR1 is SEHNR and CDR2 FQNEAQ (reference sequence). In DNA form, the CDR3 reads TGTGCCAGCAGCTCCTGGCGGTTGGGGCGGGATTCACCCCTCCACTTT. As protein: CASSSWRLGRDSPLHF.

The chain is built from TRBV6-5 and TRBJ2-7; D is ambiguous. The germline V gene encodes CDR1 MNHEY and CDR2 SVGAGI. V shed 6 bases and J shed 4 bases, with 13 bases lying between them. The CDR3 totals 13 residues. CDR3 DNA sequence: TGTGCCAGCAGGGAGCTGGACCGGTACGAGCAGTACTTC. Amino acids: CASRELDRYEQYF.

The rearrangement uses TRBV13 and TRBJ1-1, with D maybe TRBD1 (6 bases). This CDR3 has 14 residues. V lost 6 bases and J 0 bases, leaving 11 bases between the germline ends. CDR1 and CDR2 from the germline V gene are PRHDT and FYEKMQ (reference sequence). CDR3 residues: CASSRQELNTEAFF. The DNA of the CDR3 is TGTGCCAGCAGTAGACAGGAGTTGAACACTGAAGCTTTCTTT.

A word on this clone: Germline and junction disagree at one end, which may indicate a read error. This chain connects TRBV18 to TRBJ1-2; perhaps TRBD1 as D (5 bases). Germline-derived CDR1 and CDR2 are KGHSH and LQKENI. There are 14 residues in the CDR3. CDR3 sequence: CASSPQEEAGGYTF. The CDR3, as DNA: TGTGCCAGCTCGCCACAGGAGGAGGCGGGCGGCTACACCTTC.

This sequence joins TRBV6-5 and TRBJ1-2; D ambiguous. This CDR3 region has 13 residues. CDR1 is MNHEY and CDR2 is SVGAGI in the germline V gene. V lost 1 base to trimming and J lost 7 bases, with 10 bases between them. The CDR3 is CASSYFQGSGYTF. CDR3 DNA: TGTGCCAGCAGTTACTTCCAAGGGAGTGGCTACACCTTC.

The V call is TRBV7-9, the J call TRBJ1-1; unclear D gene. Looked up from germline, CDR1 is SEHNR and CDR2 is FQNEAQ (reference sequence). The CDR3 sequence is 12 residues long. Trimming pared 8 bases from V and 0 bases from J, leaving 7 bases between. Here the CDR3 reads CASEALNTEAFF. As DNA, the CDR3 is TGTGCCAGCGAGGCCTTGAACACTGAAGCTTTCTTT.

This chain joins TRBV5-6 and TRBJ1-1; D unclear. Germline lookup yields CDR1 SGHDT and CDR2 YYEEEE. The length of the CDR3 is 12 residues. V was pared by 3 bases and J by 11 bases, with 14 bases between. The CDR3 loop reads CASSSTPTLAFF. CDR3 coding DNA: TGTGCCAGCAGCTCGACCCCGACCTTGGCTTTCTTT. Looking up the rest from reference TRBV5-6 and TRBJ1-1 gives the full variable domain: DAGVTQSPTHLIKTRGQQVTLRCSPKSGHDTVSWYQQALGQGPQFIFQYYEEEERQRGNFPDRFSGHQFPNYSSELNVNALLLGDSALYLCASSSTPTLAFFGQGTRLTVV.

This clone was seen once. This chain uses TRBV5-1 with TRBJ2-1, with TRBD1 matching over 11 bases. This CDR3 spans 19 amino acids. J was trimmed by 4 bases and V by 1 base; bases with no gene match: 13. The germline V gene has CDR1 SGHRS and CDR2 YFSETQ. The CDR3 here is CASSLRSRAGQGGYNEQFF. In nucleotides, the CDR3 is TGCGCCAGCAGCTTGCGCAGCCGTGCGGGACAGGGGGGTTACAATGAGCAGTTCTTC. The whole variable domain, filled in from reference TRBV5-1 and TRBJ2-1, reads KAGVTQTPRYLIKTRGQQVTLSCSPISGHRSVSWYQQTPGQGLQFLFEYFSETQRNKGNFPGRFSGRQFSNSRSEMNVSTLELGDSALYLCASSLRSRAGQGGYNEQFFGPGTRLTVL.